What follows is one T cell receptor (beta chain) and its context. How the authors handled the data: Counts of nucleated cells, estimated from reference gene primer amplification, were obtained. Sequencing used immunoSEQ multiplex PCR; TCRdb keeps in-frame clones, though not all of them. V and J calls and clone size follow that table, whereas D and trimming were derived from the DNA. The top ten hold about 8.7% of the sample, which has 35,000 to 45,000 clones, 76% seen once. This sample is drawn from a study of blood T cell repertoires in COVID-19. Study context: There were acute and convalescent COVID-19 samples, and they came from the United States, Italy and Spain. From T cells, B-cell-depleted T cells, or PBMCs came the material, which was cDNA or gDNA.

The CDR3 sequence is 15 residues long. The ends lost 6 bases at V and 5 bases at J; junction bases unmatched: 5. Per germline, CDR1 MDHEN and CDR2 SYDVKM. The origin of this receptor is a man between 65 and 85 years old with active or convalescent COVID-19. Input material: peripheral blood. This chain uses TRBV28 with TRBJ2-5; 14 bases align to TRBD2. Written as DNA, the CDR3 is TGTGCCAGCAGCTCGGGACTAGCGGGGGTTGAGACCCAGTACTTC. This encodes CASSSGLAGVETQYF.